The TCR beta chain described here comes from a study of cytomegalovirus exposure and HLA in healthy donors. Study overall: An early data release held approximately 85 million unique TCRs from HLA-typed donors. Falling in the Caucasian-associated ancestry cluster were about four fifths of under 450 genotyped donors.

As for this clone: Antigen specificity is unknown.

Germline CDR1 reads LNHDA; CDR2 reads SQIVND (reference sequence). The CDR3 covers 15 residues. J was trimmed by 2 bases and V by 4 bases; bases with no gene match: 6. Study-wide results and caveats: In the analysis, some V segments, TRBV6-2 and TRBV6-3 included, were excluded as indistinguishable. Rare TCR sequences dominated, though some public TCRs recurred in many donors.

PCR primers comprised 60 Vbeta and 13 Jbeta primers. Only in-frame clones appear in the TCRdb table, and some are missing; sequencing was by immunoSEQ multiplex PCR. The sample consists of 140,000 to 150,000 clones, roughly three fifths of them appearing once. V is TRBV19 and J is TRBJ2-7; TRBD2 matches 9 bases. The sample consisted of PBMCs. This sequence originates from a woman in her sixties in good health and CMV-seronegative. This chain's CDR3 is CASSTSGTAPYEQYF. For the CDR3, the DNA is TGTGCCAGTAGTACTAGCGGGACAGCTCCCTACGAGCAGTACTTC.